The clone carrying this T cell receptor (beta chain) showed up many times. What it binds is unknown. These data belong to a study of blood T cells in healthy people across ages. A second PCR of 7 to 11 cycles used a sample-barcoded 5' primer and a J-beta primer mix. In TCRdb, the 5' RACE reads were re-called with MiXCR into one record per CDR3 protein. There are 1,800,000 or so distinct CDR3 sequences in the sample; more than 35% occur only once, and more than 20% lies in the top ten. The CDR3 loop spans 15 amino acids. Germline lookup yields CDR1 SGHVS and CDR2 FQNEAQ. With 1 base removed from V and 1 base from J, the gap between germline ends came to 10 bases. Study findings and constraints: Per million T cells, TCR beta diversity dropped about linearly as age rose. The diversity estimates, figures obtained from one million T cells, were considered underestimates.

Per sample, extraction of total RNA gave at least 5.5 micrograms in every case. The rearrangement joins TRBV7-8 to TRBJ1-2; D possibly corresponds to TRBD1 (6 bases). The sample consisted of blood. The sequence was obtained from a human donor in good health. CDR3 sequence (DNA): TGTGCCAGCAGCTTAGTACAGGGTGTTAACTATGGCTACACCTTC. As protein: CASSLVQGVNYGYTF.